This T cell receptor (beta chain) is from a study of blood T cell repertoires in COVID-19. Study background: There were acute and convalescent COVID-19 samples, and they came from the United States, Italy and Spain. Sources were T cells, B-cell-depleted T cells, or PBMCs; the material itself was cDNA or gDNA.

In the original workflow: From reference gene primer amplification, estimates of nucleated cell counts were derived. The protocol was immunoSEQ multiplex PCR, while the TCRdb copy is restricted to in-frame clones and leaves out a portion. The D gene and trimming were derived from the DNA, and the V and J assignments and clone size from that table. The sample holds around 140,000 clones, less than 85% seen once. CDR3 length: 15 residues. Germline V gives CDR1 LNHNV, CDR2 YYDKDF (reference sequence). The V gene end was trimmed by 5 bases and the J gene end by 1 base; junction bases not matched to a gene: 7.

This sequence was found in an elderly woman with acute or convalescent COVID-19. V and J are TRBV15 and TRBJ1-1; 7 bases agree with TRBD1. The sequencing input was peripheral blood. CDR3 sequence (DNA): TGTGCCACCAGCGGAAGACAGGGACCGAACACTGAAGCTTTCTTT. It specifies CATSGRQGPNTEAFF.